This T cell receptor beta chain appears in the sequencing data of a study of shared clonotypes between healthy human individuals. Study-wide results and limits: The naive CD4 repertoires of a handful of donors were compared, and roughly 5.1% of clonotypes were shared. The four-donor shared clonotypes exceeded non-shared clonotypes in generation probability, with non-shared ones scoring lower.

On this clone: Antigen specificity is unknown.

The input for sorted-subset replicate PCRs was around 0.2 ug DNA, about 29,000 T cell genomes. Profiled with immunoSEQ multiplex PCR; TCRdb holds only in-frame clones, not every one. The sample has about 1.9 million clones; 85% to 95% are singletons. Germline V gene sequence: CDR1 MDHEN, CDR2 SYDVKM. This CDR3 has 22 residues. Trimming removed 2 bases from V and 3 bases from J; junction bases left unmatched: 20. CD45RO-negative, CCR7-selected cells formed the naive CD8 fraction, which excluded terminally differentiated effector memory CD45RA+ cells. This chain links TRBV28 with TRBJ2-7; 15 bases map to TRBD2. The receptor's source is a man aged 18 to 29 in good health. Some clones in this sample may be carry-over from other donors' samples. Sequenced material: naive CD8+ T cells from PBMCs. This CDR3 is CASSLGYGPGLAGGPMRYEQYF. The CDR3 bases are TGTGCCAGCAGTTTAGGTTACGGTCCAGGACTAGCGGGAGGGCCGATGCGCTACGAGCAGTACTTC.